Listed below are T cell receptor beta chains from one sample, sequenced in a study of blood T cell repertoires in COVID-19. Method: immunoSEQ multiplex PCR; TCRdb's copy keeps in-frame clones and lacks some. The profile shows approximately 300,000 clones, about 85% of them singletons. The material sequenced was PBMCs or T cells enriched from blood (not recorded which). These receptors were taken from a woman aged 30 to 39 who had been exposed to COVID-19. The CDR3 runs from the conserved cysteine through the conserved F or W. D genes are given only for firm matches. The size entry is marked missing in some rows and otherwise reads once, few, many or a size class.

j_gene: TRBJ2-5; abundance: NA; d_gene: NA; v_gene: TRBV3-1/TRBV3-2; CDR3aa: CASSQGPPRETQYF; CDR3nt: TGTGCCAGCAGCCAAGGCCCCCCGCGGGAGACCCAGTACTTC
j_gene: TRBJ1-5; abundance: once; d_gene: NA; v_gene: TRBV28; CDR3aa: CASSLAGLGQGGNQPQHF; CDR3nt: TGTGCCAGCAGTTTAGCGGGTTTAGGGCAAGGCGGCAATCAGCCCCAGCATTTT
j_gene: TRBJ1-2; abundance: NA; d_gene: NA; v_gene: TRBV6-1; CDR3aa: CASSENHRSTNYGYTF; CDR3nt: TGTGCCAGCAGTGAAAACCACAGGAGTACTAACTATGGCTACACCTTC
j_gene: TRBJ2-7; abundance: NA; d_gene: NA; v_gene: TRBV3-1/TRBV3-2; CDR3aa: CASSRAGAISYEQYF; CDR3nt: TGTGCCAGCAGCCGGGCAGGGGCCATCTCCTACGAGCAGTACTTC
j_gene: TRBJ2-1; abundance: NA; d_gene: TRBD2; v_gene: TRBV3-1/TRBV3-2; CDR3aa: CASSHLLAGVLNEQFF; CDR3nt: TGTGCCAGCAGCCACTTACTAGCGGGAGTACTGAATGAGCAGTTCTTC
j_gene: TRBJ1-1; abundance: NA; d_gene: NA; v_gene: TRBV5-1; CDR3aa: CASSLNLQAEAFF; CDR3nt: TGCGCCAGCAGCTTGAATTTACAGGCAGAAGCTTTCTTT
j_gene: TRBJ1-2; abundance: NA; d_gene: TRBD1; v_gene: TRBV12-3/TRBV12-4; CDR3aa: CASSQGVYGYTF; CDR3nt: TGTGCCAGCAGCCAGGGGGTCTATGGCTACACCTTC
j_gene: TRBJ1-5; abundance: NA; d_gene: TRBD1; v_gene: TRBV3-1/TRBV3-2; CDR3aa: CASSRGQLNQPQHF; CDR3nt: TGTGCCAGCAGCCGGGGACAGCTAAATCAGCCCCAGCATTTT
j_gene: TRBJ1-6; abundance: NA; d_gene: NA; v_gene: TRBV12-3/TRBV12-4; CDR3aa: CASSAKEAAPLHF; CDR3nt: TGTGCCAGCAGCGCCAAGGAGGCGGCACCCCTCCACTTT
j_gene: TRBJ2-5; abundance: NA; d_gene: TRBD1; v_gene: TRBV15; CDR3aa: CATSRGQGKETQYF; CDR3nt: TGTGCCACCAGCAGAGGACAGGGGAAAGAGACCCAGTACTTC
j_gene: TRBJ1-1; abundance: NA; d_gene: NA; v_gene: TRBV5-1; CDR3aa: CASSLAGEFNTEAFF; CDR3nt: TGCGCCAGCAGCTTAGCAGGGGAGTTCAACACTGAAGCTTTCTTT
j_gene: TRBJ2-1; abundance: NA; d_gene: TRBD2; v_gene: TRBV2; CDR3aa: CASSLAGAGYSEQFF; CDR3nt: TGTGCCAGCAGTTTAGCGGGAGCAGGTTATAGTGAGCAGTTCTTC
j_gene: TRBJ2-3; abundance: NA; d_gene: NA; v_gene: TRBV2; CDR3aa: CASTPLATLTDTQYF; CDR3nt: TGTGCCAGCACCCCATTAGCGACCCTCACAGATACGCAGTATTTT
j_gene: TRBJ2-1; abundance: NA; d_gene: NA; v_gene: TRBV28; CDR3aa: CASSLYTHNEQFF; CDR3nt: TGTGCCAGTAGTTTATACACCCACAATGAGCAGTTCTTC
j_gene: TRBJ1-2; abundance: NA; d_gene: NA; v_gene: TRBV19; CDR3aa: CASSMGRSGYGYTF; CDR3nt: TGTGCCAGTAGTATGGGGAGGTCAGGATATGGCTACACCTTC
j_gene: TRBJ1-5; abundance: NA; d_gene: TRBD1; v_gene: TRBV7-8; CDR3aa: CASSLVGQGWQPQHF; CDR3nt: TGTGCCAGCAGCTTAGTGGGACAGGGGTGGCAGCCCCAGCATTTT
j_gene: TRBJ1-2; abundance: once; d_gene: NA; v_gene: TRBV27; CDR3aa: CASSFPQGRLGYTF; CDR3nt: TGTGCCAGCAGTTTCCCCCAGGGGCGCCTTGGCTACACCTTC
j_gene: TRBJ2-2; abundance: NA; d_gene: NA; v_gene: TRBV7-9; CDR3aa: CASEWHTGELFF; CDR3nt: TGTGCCAGCGAATGGCACACCGGGGAGCTGTTTTTT
j_gene: TRBJ2-1; abundance: NA; d_gene: TRBD2; v_gene: TRBV3-1/TRBV3-2; CDR3aa: CASSLAGLYNEQFF; CDR3nt: TGTGCCAGCAGTTTAGCGGGACTATACAATGAGCAGTTCTTC
j_gene: TRBJ2-7; abundance: few; d_gene: NA; v_gene: TRBV4-3; CDR3aa: CASSQNTDYEQYF; CDR3nt: TGCGCCAGCAGCCAAAACACCGACTACGAGCAGTACTTC
j_gene: TRBJ2-7; abundance: NA; d_gene: NA; v_gene: TRBV7-9; CDR3aa: CASSFWRGGVTYEQYF; CDR3nt: TGTGCCAGCAGCTTTTGGAGAGGAGGGGTTACCTACGAGCAGTACTTC
j_gene: TRBJ1-4; abundance: NA; d_gene: NA; v_gene: TRBV28; CDR3aa: CASSRGTDPYEKLFF; CDR3nt: TGTGCCAGCAGCCGCGGGACCGACCCCTATGAAAAACTGTTTTTT
j_gene: TRBJ1-1; abundance: NA; d_gene: NA; v_gene: TRBV29-1; CDR3aa: CSYTGALNTEAFF; CDR3nt: TGCAGCTACACAGGTGCATTGAACACTGAAGCTTTCTTT
j_gene: TRBJ1-1; abundance: NA; d_gene: NA; v_gene: TRBV19; CDR3aa: CASSIGRLGRLNTEAFF; CDR3nt: TGTGCCAGTAGTATAGGGAGGCTGGGGAGATTGAACACTGAAGCTTTCTTT
j_gene: TRBJ2-2; abundance: NA; d_gene: NA; v_gene: TRBV11-1; CDR3aa: CASSLGAPSGGELFF; CDR3nt: TGTGCCAGCAGCTTAGGTGCGCCCTCGGGCGGGGAGCTGTTTTTT
j_gene: TRBJ1-2; abundance: few; d_gene: NA; v_gene: TRBV24-1; CDR3aa: CATSDRSRYYGYTF; CDR3nt: TGTGCCACCAGTGATCGCTCACGGTACTATGGCTACACCTTC
j_gene: TRBJ2-3; abundance: NA; d_gene: TRBD1; v_gene: TRBV30; CDR3aa: CASQGLGTDTQYF; CDR3nt: TGTGCCTCACAGGGGTTAGGCACAGATACGCAGTATTTT
j_gene: TRBJ2-3; abundance: NA; d_gene: NA; v_gene: TRBV29-1; CDR3aa: CSEERGPDTQYF; CDR3nt: TGCAGCGAAGAAAGGGGTCCAGATACGCAGTATTTT
j_gene: TRBJ1-2; abundance: NA; d_gene: NA; v_gene: TRBV7-2; CDR3aa: CASSPDRNYGYTF; CDR3nt: TGTGCCAGCAGCCCCGACAGGAACTATGGCTACACCTTC
j_gene: TRBJ2-3; abundance: NA; d_gene: TRBD1; v_gene: TRBV5-1; CDR3aa: CASIPTGGITDTQYF; CDR3nt: TGCGCCAGCATTCCTACAGGGGGCATTACAGATACGCAGTATTTT
j_gene: TRBJ2-5; abundance: NA; d_gene: TRBD2; v_gene: TRBV4-2; CDR3aa: CASSQVAGQGGETQYF; CDR3nt: TGTGCCAGCAGCCAAGTAGCGGGACAAGGGGGAGAGACCCAGTACTTC
j_gene: TRBJ2-1; abundance: NA; d_gene: TRBD2; v_gene: TRBV30; CDR3aa: CAWSAGGGQFF; CDR3nt: TGTGCCTGGAGTGCGGGGGGTGGGCAGTTCTTC
j_gene: TRBJ1-1; abundance: NA; d_gene: NA; v_gene: TRBV27; CDR3aa: CASRGLLNTEAFF; CDR3nt: TGTGCCAGCAGAGGACTGCTGAACACTGAAGCTTTCTTT
j_gene: TRBJ2-7; abundance: NA; d_gene: NA; v_gene: TRBV12-3/TRBV12-4; CDR3aa: CASSPTATYEQYF; CDR3nt: TGTGCCAGCAGTCCCACAGCTACCTACGAGCAGTACTTC
j_gene: TRBJ2-2; abundance: NA; d_gene: NA; v_gene: TRBV5-6; CDR3aa: CASSRRLVSTGELFF; CDR3nt: TGTGCCAGCAGCCGTCGGCTAGTTAGCACCGGGGAGCTGTTTTTT
j_gene: TRBJ2-5; abundance: once; d_gene: TRBD2; v_gene: TRBV3-1/TRBV3-2; CDR3aa: CASSPGGGKQTQYF; CDR3nt: TGTGCCAGCAGCCCCGGGGGGGGTAAACAGACCCAGTACTTC
j_gene: TRBJ1-5; abundance: NA; d_gene: TRBD1; v_gene: TRBV28; CDR3aa: CASRDRGTRGNQPQHF; CDR3nt: TGTGCCAGCAGGGACAGGGGGACTCGCGGCAATCAGCCCCAGCATTTT
j_gene: TRBJ2-7; abundance: NA; d_gene: TRBD1; v_gene: TRBV7-9; CDR3aa: CASSLEDRVYEQYF; CDR3nt: TGTGCCAGCAGCTTAGAGGACAGGGTTTACGAGCAGTACTTC
j_gene: TRBJ1-2; abundance: once; d_gene: TRBD1; v_gene: TRBV6-4; CDR3aa: CASSDTGQGARADNYGYTF; CDR3nt: TGTGCCAGCAGTGACACCGGACAGGGGGCGAGGGCTGATAACTATGGCTACACCTTC
j_gene: TRBJ1-1; abundance: NA; d_gene: NA; v_gene: TRBV19; CDR3aa: CASMGLTRVGAFF; CDR3nt: TGTGCCAGTATGGGCCTGACAAGAGTTGGGGCTTTCTTT
j_gene: TRBJ1-1; abundance: NA; d_gene: TRBD1; v_gene: TRBV28; CDR3aa: CASSSGGITEAFF; CDR3nt: TGTGCCAGCAGTTCAGGGGGGATCACTGAAGCTTTCTTT
j_gene: TRBJ2-5; abundance: NA; d_gene: TRBD1; v_gene: TRBV3-1/TRBV3-2; CDR3aa: CASSQGTGGGETQYF; CDR3nt: TGTGCCAGCAGCCAAGGAACAGGGGGCGGAGAGACCCAGTACTTC
j_gene: TRBJ2-5; abundance: NA; d_gene: TRBD2; v_gene: TRBV5-5; CDR3aa: CASSLGPLAGGAQTQYF; CDR3nt: TGTGCCAGCAGCTTGGGGCCTCTAGCGGGGGGCGCCCAGACCCAGTACTTC
j_gene: TRBJ2-7; abundance: NA; d_gene: TRBD1; v_gene: TRBV4-1; CDR3aa: CASSQDPFTGAPYEQYF; CDR3nt: TGCGCCAGCAGCCAAGATCCTTTTACAGGGGCCCCCTACGAGCAGTACTTC
j_gene: TRBJ1-6; abundance: once; d_gene: NA; v_gene: TRBV28; CDR3aa: CASSPNSPLHF; CDR3nt: TGTGCCAGCAGTCCGAATTCACCCCTCCACTTT
j_gene: TRBJ2-1; abundance: NA; d_gene: TRBD2; v_gene: TRBV27; CDR3aa: CASTLSGRYNEQFF; CDR3nt: TGTGCCAGCACCCTTAGCGGGCGGTACAATGAGCAGTTCTTC
j_gene: TRBJ1-1; abundance: NA; d_gene: NA; v_gene: TRBV12-3/TRBV12-4; CDR3aa: CASNLQGTLLAFF; CDR3nt: TGTGCCAGCAACCTACAGGGAACCCTTTTGGCTTTCTTT
j_gene: TRBJ1-5; abundance: NA; d_gene: TRBD1; v_gene: TRBV18; CDR3aa: CASSPEGQGYSNQPQHF; CDR3nt: TGTGCCAGCTCACCTGAGGGACAGGGCTACAGCAATCAGCCCCAGCATTTT
j_gene: TRBJ2-3; abundance: NA; d_gene: NA; v_gene: TRBV5-4; CDR3aa: CASSFVLRARTSTDTQYF; CDR3nt: TGTGCCAGCAGCTTTGTTTTGCGGGCGCGCACTAGCACAGATACGCAGTATTTT
j_gene: TRBJ1-2; abundance: NA; d_gene: TRBD1; v_gene: TRBV7-2; CDR3aa: CASSFADRRFYGYTF; CDR3nt: TGTGCCAGCAGCTTCGCGGACAGGCGATTCTATGGCTACACCTTC
j_gene: TRBJ1-2; abundance: once; d_gene: NA; v_gene: TRBV30; CDR3aa: CAWSWQGSYGYTF; CDR3nt: TGTGCCTGGAGTTGGCAGGGAAGCTATGGCTACACCTTC
j_gene: TRBJ1-2; abundance: NA; d_gene: TRBD1; v_gene: TRBV4-3; CDR3aa: CASSQGSTGGGYGYTF; CDR3nt: TGCGCCAGCAGCCAAGGGTCTACAGGGGGAGGATATGGCTACACCTTC
j_gene: TRBJ1-1; abundance: NA; d_gene: NA; v_gene: TRBV28; CDR3aa: CASSPPDRPNTEAFF; CDR3nt: TGTGCCAGCAGTCCTCCGGACAGACCGAACACTGAAGCTTTCTTT
j_gene: TRBJ2-7; abundance: NA; d_gene: TRBD1; v_gene: TRBV7-3; CDR3aa: CASRRTGSGEQYF; CDR3nt: TGTGCCAGCAGGAGGACAGGGTCTGGGGAGCAGTACTTC
j_gene: TRBJ2-1; abundance: NA; d_gene: TRBD1; v_gene: TRBV5-6; CDR3aa: CASSRDSRQFF; CDR3nt: TGTGCCAGCAGCCGGGACAGCCGGCAGTTCTTC
j_gene: TRBJ2-1; abundance: once; d_gene: NA; v_gene: TRBV12-2; CDR3aa: CASRPLGGNEQFF; CDR3nt: TGTGCAAGTCGCCCCTTAGGAGGTAATGAGCAGTTCTTC
j_gene: TRBJ2-7; abundance: once; d_gene: TRBD1; v_gene: TRBV11-1; CDR3aa: CASSLEGQTMYEQYF; CDR3nt: TGTGCCAGCAGCTTAGAGGGACAGACCATGTACGAGCAGTACTTC
j_gene: TRBJ2-7; abundance: NA; d_gene: TRBD1; v_gene: TRBV6-5; CDR3aa: CASRGDRGRREQYF; CDR3nt: TGTGCCAGCAGGGGAGACAGGGGTCGCCGCGAGCAGTACTTC
j_gene: TRBJ2-7; abundance: NA; d_gene: NA; v_gene: TRBV30; CDR3aa: CAWSGIYREPYEQYF; CDR3nt: TGTGCCTGGAGTGGAATATACAGAGAACCCTACGAGCAGTACTTC